The clone carrying this T cell receptor beta chain was seen once. Some clones are missing from TCRdb's copy, which holds only in-frame ones; the method was immunoSEQ multiplex PCR. The table records 330,000 or so clones, 67% of them present only once. The data derive from a study of cytotoxic CD8 clonotypes in ibrutinib-treated CLL. Germline V gene data show CDR1 as SGDLS and CDR2 as YYNGEE. V trimming: 5 bases; J trimming: 6 bases; junction bases outside the gene matches: 14. This CDR3 comprises 15 residues. The input for sequencing was PBMCs, taken after 36 months of ibrutinib treatment. J is TRBJ2-7 and V is TRBV9; 7 bases line up with TRBD1. This clonotype was sampled from a human donor with chronic lymphocytic leukemia. This chain's CDR3 is CASRSTRLQGVEQYF. Here the CDR3 DNA reads TGTGCCAGCAGAAGTACGCGGCTCCAGGGGGTCGAGCAGTACTTC.